This T cell receptor (beta chain) was retrieved from a study of shared clonotypes between healthy human individuals. On the study more broadly: Researchers assigned three CD4 naive, three CD4 memory, two CD8 naive and one CD8 memory plate to each donor.

Notes on this clone: The antigen remains undetermined.

The CDR3 extends over 16 amino acids. Losses at the gene ends were 2 bases for V and 4 bases for J; bases not matched to a gene: 7. Looked up from germline, CDR1 is MRHNA and CDR2 is SNTAGT. Libraries were prepared by immunoSEQ multiplex PCR; TCRdb keeps only in-frame clonotypes and omits some of them. Found here are about 2 million clones, over 85% of them singletons; the top ten hold 0.13%. Those who donated, Caucasian adults without exception, all lived in Nashville, Tennessee. Overall study findings and caveats: Of the naive CD4 clonotypes, roughly 5.2% were shared across several donors.

The clonotype originates from a man between 18 and 35 years old in good health. This rearrangement joins TRBV6-4 to TRBJ2-1, with TRBD1 identical over 8 bases. The specimen sequenced was naive CD4+ T cells sorted from blood. Subset here: CD45RA+ positively selected. CDR3 nucleotide sequence: TGTGCCAGCAGTGACCGAATCGGGACAGGATACAATGAGCAGTTCTTC. It encodes CASSDRIGTGYNEQFF.